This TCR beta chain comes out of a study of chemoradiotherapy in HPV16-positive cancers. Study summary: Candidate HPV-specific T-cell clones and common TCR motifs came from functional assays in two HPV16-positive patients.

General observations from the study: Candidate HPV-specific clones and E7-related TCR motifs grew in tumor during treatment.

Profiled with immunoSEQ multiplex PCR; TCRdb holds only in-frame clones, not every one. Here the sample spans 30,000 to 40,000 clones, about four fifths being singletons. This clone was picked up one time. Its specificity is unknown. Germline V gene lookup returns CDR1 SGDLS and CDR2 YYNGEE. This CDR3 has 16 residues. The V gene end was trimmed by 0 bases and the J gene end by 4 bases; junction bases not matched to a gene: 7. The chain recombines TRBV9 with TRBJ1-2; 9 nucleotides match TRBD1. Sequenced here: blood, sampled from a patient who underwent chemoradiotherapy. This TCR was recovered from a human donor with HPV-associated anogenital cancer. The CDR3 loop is CASSVAGTGGPYGYTF. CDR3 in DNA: TGTGCCAGCAGCGTAGCTGGTACAGGGGGCCCCTATGGCTACACCTTC.